The clone carrying this TCR beta chain was recorded a few times. Study processing details: Estimated nucleated cell counts came from reference gene primer amplification. Profiling relied on immunoSEQ multiplex PCR, and the TCRdb table lists in-frame clones only, not all of them. For V, J and clone size, that table is used; D and trimming come from the DNA. Among approximately 160,000 clones listed, over 75% were seen once. Symptom resolution, clearance, or two negative PCRs marked donors in Cohort 3 as recovered. The CDR3 runs 15 residues. Trimming took 0 bases from V and 1 from J; bases not matched to a gene: 3. Germline V lookup: CDR1 MNHEY, CDR2 SVGAGI. This specimen comes from a study of blood T cell repertoires in COVID-19. Overall study context: Nucleic acid was either cDNA or gDNA, and it came from T cells, B-cell-depleted T cells, or PBMCs.

The receptor comes from a woman in her forties or fifties who had recovered from COVID-19. The chain combines TRBV6-5 with TRBJ2-7; TRBD2 aligns across 7 bases. The sequencing input was PBMCs or T cells enriched from blood (not recorded which). The CDR3 region has the DNA TGTGCCAGCAGTTACTCATGGGACTATTCCTACGAGCAGTACTTC. Its translation is CASSYSWDYSYEQYF.